This T cell receptor (beta chain) was obtained from a study of T cell responses to AZD1222 COVID-19 vaccine. Regarding the study as a whole: Spike-wide coverage was observed for vaccine-associated CD4 TCRs, with dominant responses at 160-218 and 743-854. Just a handful of AZD1222 recipients were seropositive at baseline.

Profiling relied on immunoSEQ multiplex PCR, and the TCRdb table lists in-frame clones only, not all of them. The table has approximately 190,000 clones, roughly 92% seen once. Regarding this clone: The antigen remains unidentified.

Trimming pared 7 bases from V and 7 bases from J, leaving 13 bases between. The length of the CDR3 is 13 residues. From germline, CDR1 is SGHAT and CDR2 FQNNGV. The clonotype originates from an adult in good health. J is TRBJ1-4 and V is TRBV11-2; D is possibly TRBD1 (5 bases). This sample comprised peripheral blood, obtained on day 0 of AZD1222 vaccination. As DNA, the CDR3 is TGTGCCAGCAACCCGGGGGGAGGTGAAAAACTGTTTTTT. Its protein is CASNPGGGEKLFF.